The next 26 T cell receptor beta chains were all read from a single sample in a study of blood T cell repertoires in COVID-19. Profiling relied on immunoSEQ multiplex PCR, and the TCRdb table lists in-frame clones only, not all of them. The sample lists 300,000 to 400,000 clones, more than 75% seen once, with 0.95% to 1% in the top ten. Sequencing was carried out using PBMCs or T cells enriched from blood (not recorded which). The receptors were gathered from a woman in her 30s with acute COVID-19.

The chain carries TRBV29-1 and TRBJ2-7; maybe TRBD2 (5 bases). V was cut by 3 bases and J by 5 bases, with 11 bases left in between. The CDR3 contains 12 residues. CDR1 and CDR2 from the germline V gene are SQVTM and ANQGSEA. CDR3 bases: TGCAGCGTTGATCCGGGGTCGCACGAGCAGTACTTC. It is translated as CSVDPGSHEQYF.

The chain recombines TRBV7-9 with TRBJ1-1, with TRBD1 matching 9 bases. The V segment lost 5 bases and the J segment 1 base; nucleotides outside the gene matches: 5. CDR1 SEHNR and CDR2 FQNEAQ come from the germline V gene (reference sequence). This CDR3 region has 15 residues. CDR3 nucleotides: TGTGCCAGCAGCACCGGACAGGGGCAGAACACTGAAGCTTTCTTT. The encoded protein is CASSTGQGQNTEAFF.

The chain couples TRBV9 to TRBJ2-5; the match to TRBD2 covers 8 bases. CDR3 length: 15 residues. The V gene's germline CDR1 is SGDLS and CDR2 YYNGEE. Trimming cost V 4 bases and J 2 bases; bases outside gene matches: 7. CDR3 region: CASSTYGGVQETQYF. CDR3 DNA: TGTGCCAGCAGCACCTACGGGGGGGTACAAGAGACCCAGTACTTC.

V usage is TRBV15 and J usage is TRBJ2-4; 9 nucleotides align to TRBD2. Germline CDR1 and CDR2: LNHNV and YYDKDF (reference sequence). V shed 0 bases, J shed 5 bases, and the junction held 11 bases outside the gene matches. This CDR3 comprises 18 residues. For the CDR3, the DNA is TGTGCCACCAGCAGAGAGATGATGGCGGGGGGGCGGGAAAACATTCAGTACTTC. This gives the protein CATSREMMAGGRENIQYF.

V usage is TRBV11-2 and J usage is TRBJ1-3; 8 bases fit TRBD1. J was trimmed by 0 bases and V by 5 bases; bases with no gene match: 6. Germline V gene lookup returns CDR1 SGHAT and CDR2 FQNNGV. CDR3 size: 16 residues. The CDR3 loop reads CASSGVTGGSGNTIYF. CDR3 nucleotide sequence: TGTGCCAGCAGCGGGGTTACAGGGGGCTCTGGAAACACCATATATTTT.

This clone was seen more than once but under ten times. The chain joins TRBV6-5 to TRBJ1-5; 9 bases line up with TRBD1. The germline CDR1 and CDR2 sequences are MNHEY and SVGAGI. V was pared by 9 bases and J by 6 bases, with 9 bases of the junction left unmatched. This CDR3 region has 14 residues. CDR3 bases: TGTGCCAGTACAGGGGGCGAGTACGGTCAGCCCCAGCATTTT. It specifies CASTGGEYGQPQHF.

J is TRBJ2-5 and V is TRBV7-2; tentative D call: TRBD2 (6 bases). Germline V lookup: CDR1 SGHTA, CDR2 FQGNSA. V gave up 5 bases and J gave up 1 base, with 14 bases separating them. CDR3 length: 15 amino acids. The CDR3 spells CASSRYRDFQETQYF. CDR3 bases: TGTGCCAGCAGCAGATACCGGGACTTCCAAGAGACCCAGTACTTC. Full variable domain (outside the CDR3, taken from reference TRBV7-2 and TRBJ2-5): GAGVSQSPSNKVTEKGKDVELRCDPISGHTALYWYRQSLGQGLEFLIYFQGNSAPDKSGLPSDRFSAERTGGSVSTLTIQRTQQEDSAVYLCASSRYRDFQETQYFGPGTRLLVL.

The CDR3 nucleotides read TGTGCTAGTGGTTTGGGAGGAAGCTCCTACGAGCAGTACTTC. Translated: CASGLGGSSYEQYF. V usage is TRBV12-5 and J usage is TRBJ2-7; D is undetermined. The V end lost 1 base, the J end lost 0 bases, and 7 bases lay between the germline ends. In germline, CDR1 is LGHNT, CDR2 FRNRAP. The CDR3 spans 14 residues.

The CDR3 DNA is TGCGCCAGCAGCCAAGACTGGACTAGCGGGGATGAGCAGTTCTTC. Translation: CASSQDWTSGDEQFF. This chain joins TRBV4-1 and TRBJ2-1; 12 bases map to TRBD2. The germline gives CDR1 MGHRA, CDR2 YSYEKL. V lost 0 bases and J lost 8; bases outside the gene matches: 2. The CDR3 consists of 15 residues.

The chain couples TRBV10-1 to TRBJ2-7; 9 bases line up with TRBD1. V shed 5 bases, J shed 7 bases, and the junction held 9 bases outside the gene matches. Germline V gene data show CDR1 as WNHNN and CDR2 as SYGVQD (reference sequence). The CDR3 totals 14 residues. CDR3 coding DNA: TGCGCCAGCAGTAATACAGGGGGCTTTGGGGAGCAGTACTTC. Its translation: CASSNTGGFGEQYF.

This chain connects TRBV18 to TRBJ2-7; the match to TRBD1 covers 7 bases. V was clipped by 0 bases and J by 0 bases; unmatched bases: 5. This CDR3 comprises 16 residues. Germline loops: CDR1 KGHSH, CDR2 LQKENI. Here the CDR3 reads CASSPPTGLASYEQYF. Written as DNA, the CDR3 is TGTGCCAGCTCACCACCGACAGGGTTGGCCTCCTACGAGCAGTACTTC. Full variable domain (missing parts from reference TRBV18 and TRBJ2-7): NAGVMQNPRHLVRRRGQEARLRCSPMKGHSHVYWYRQLPEEGLKFMVYLQKENIIDESGMPKERFSAEFPKEGPSILRIQQVVRGDSAAYFCASSPPTGLASYEQYFGPGTRLTVT.

V and J are TRBV11-2 and TRBJ1-1; TRBD1 matches at 7 bases. The germline V gene encodes CDR1 SGHAT and CDR2 FQNNGV. With V trimmed by 3 bases and J by 10 bases, 5 bases remained unmatched. The CDR3 consists of 12 residues. CDR3 sequence (DNA): TGTGCCAGCAGCTTTCGGACAGGTCTAGCTTTCTTT. Translating gives CASSFRTGLAFF.

This clone was counted a single time. The CDR3 DNA reads as TGCGCCAGCAGCCAAGGCCGGGGACAGAGAAATGAAAAACTGTTTTTT. Translated, it gives CASSQGRGQRNEKLFF. The V call is TRBV4-1, the J call TRBJ1-4; 7 nucleotides align to TRBD1. This CDR3 comprises 16 residues. Germline loops: CDR1 MGHRA, CDR2 YSYEKL. V lost 1 base, J lost 5 bases, and 7 bases stayed unmatched.

This rearrangement joins TRBV19 to TRBJ1-1; the D gene is possibly TRBD1 (5 bases). Trimming took 1 base from V and 4 from J, leaving 10 bases between them. The CDR3 loop spans 14 amino acids. Germline V gene data show CDR1 as LNHDA and CDR2 as SQIVND (reference sequence). In DNA form, the CDR3 reads TGTGCCAGTAGTATAGGGGGGGTAGGCACTGAAGCTTTCTTT. Its protein is CASSIGGVGTEAFF.

The chain carries TRBV19 and TRBJ2-3, with 10 bases lining up with TRBD2. V was pared by 4 bases and J by 2 bases, with 12 bases of the junction left unmatched. CDR3 length equals 18 residues. CDR1 and CDR2 (germline): LNHDA, SQIVND (reference sequence). The CDR3 sequence: CASSTFPSGGYYTDTQYF. CDR3 DNA: TGTGCCAGTAGTACCTTCCCTAGCGGGGGTTACTACACAGATACGCAGTATTTT.

This clone was observed a handful of times. The chain carries TRBV19 and TRBJ2-7; TRBD1 matches 10 bases. The CDR3 loop spans 15 amino acids. Germline V CDR1 and CDR2: LNHDA, SQIVND (reference sequence). After removal of 7 bases from V and 3 bases from J, the junction contained 9 bases not matched to a gene. The CDR3 here is CASTFGTGALYEQYF. CDR3 sequence (DNA): TGTGCCAGTACCTTCGGGACAGGGGCCCTCTACGAGCAGTACTTC. Filled out from reference TRBV19 and TRBJ2-7, the complete variable domain reads DGGITQSPKYLFRKEGQNVTLSCEQNLNHDAMYWYRQDPGQGLRLIYYSQIVNDFQKGDIAEGYSVSREKKESFPLTVTSAQKNPTAFYLCASTFGTGALYEQYFGPGTRLTVT.

V usage is TRBV12-5 and J usage is TRBJ1-3; D is unresolved. This CDR3 comprises 14 residues. CDR1 and CDR2 (germline): LGHNT, FRNRAP. The V end lost 5 bases, the J end lost 7 bases, and 15 bases lay between the germline ends. CDR3 nucleotide sequence: TGTGCTAGTGGTCTTAAGGGAGGGAGGAACACCATATATTTT. Its protein is CASGLKGGRNTIYF. Full variable domain (remainder filled in from reference TRBV12-5 and TRBJ1-3): DARVTQTPRHKVTEMGQEVTMRCQPILGHNTVFWYRQTMMQGLELLAYFRNRAPLDDSGMPKDRFSAEMPDATLATLKIQPSEPRDSAVYFCASGLKGGRNTIYFGEGSWLTVV.

The chain employs TRBV5-1 and TRBJ1-1; TRBD1 aligns across 7 bases. Germline values: CDR1 SGHRS, CDR2 YFSETQ. The CDR3 runs 13 residues. Trimming at V came to 4 bases and at J to 4 bases, leaving 4 bases not matched to a gene. CDR3 DNA: TGCGCCAGCAGCAACAGGGGTGGCACTGAAGCTTTCTTT. This gives the protein CASSNRGGTEAFF.

The V and J genes are TRBV6-4 and TRBJ2-2; 9 bases are shared with TRBD2. Germline V gene sequence: CDR1 MRHNA, CDR2 SNTAGT. The CDR3 is 14 residues long. J was trimmed by 4 bases and V by 4 bases; bases with no gene match: 1. The CDR3 reads CASSVLAGTGELFF. The DNA for the CDR3 is TGTGCCAGCAGTGTACTAGCGGGCACCGGGGAGCTGTTTTTT.

The genes are TRBV4-1 and TRBJ2-5; D is possibly TRBD2 (6 bases). CDR1 MGHRA and CDR2 YSYEKL come from the germline V gene. This CDR3 has 13 residues. V dropped 3 bases and J dropped 5 bases, with 10 bases sitting between them. CDR3 residues: CASSQTRGETQYF. CDR3 nucleotide sequence: TGCGCCAGCAGCCAGACCCGGGGGGAGACCCAGTACTTC.

CDR3 loop: CASSLAPPGAANYGYTF. The CDR3 nucleotides read TGTGCCAGCAGCTTAGCCCCCCCAGGGGCCGCGAACTATGGCTACACCTTC. The genes are TRBV7-6 and TRBJ1-2; D might be TRBD1 (6 bases). With 0 bases removed from V and 2 bases from J, the gap between germline ends came to 16 bases. Germline values: CDR1 SGHVS, CDR2 FNYEAQ. This CDR3 is 17 amino acids long.

The chain combines TRBV6-2 or TRBV6-3 with TRBJ1-5; 9 bases match TRBD1. The CDR3 length is 15 residues. V lost 4 bases to trimming and J lost 6 bases; unmatched junction nucleotides: 7. Looked up from germline, CDR1 is MNHEY and CDR2 is SVGEGT. Here the CDR3 reads CASSFWDREAQPQHF. The CDR3 DNA reads as TGTGCCAGCAGTTTCTGGGACAGGGAGGCTCAGCCCCAGCATTTT.

The chain employs TRBV19 and TRBJ2-3; D remains unclear. The CDR3 runs to 13 residues. CDR1 LNHDA and CDR2 SQIVND come from the germline V gene (reference sequence). V lost 5 bases and J lost 4, with 10 bases in between. CDR3 loop: CASSPHKSDTQYF. CDR3 bases: TGTGCCAGTAGTCCTCACAAATCAGATACGCAGTATTTT.

V and J are TRBV3-1 (or the pseudogene TRBV3-2) and TRBJ1-3, with TRBD1 matching 7 bases. The CDR3 covers 18 residues. V lost 3 bases and J lost 0; bases outside the gene matches: 11. The germline V gene has CDR1 LGHDT and CDR2 YNNKEL (reference sequence). CDR3 coding DNA: TGTGCCAGCAGCCACGAAAAAGGACAGGCCTACTCTGGAAACACCATATATTTT. It specifies CASSHEKGQAYSGNTIYF.

The CDR3 bases are TGCGCCAGCAGTGACATCAGCGGGGGCGAAGAGACCCAGTACTTC. It encodes CASSDISGGEETQYF. The genes are TRBV10-2 and TRBJ2-5; 8 bases match TRBD2. The CDR3 extends over 15 amino acids. From germline, CDR1 is WSHSY and CDR2 SAAADI. The V and J ends lost 3 bases and 3 bases, in that order; junction bases with no gene match: 6.

The chain uses TRBV19 and TRBJ2-7; D remains ambiguous. Per the germline V gene, CDR1 is LNHDA and CDR2 is SQIVND (reference sequence). V was trimmed by 4 bases and J by 3 bases, leaving 10 bases between them. CDR3 length: 13 residues. CDR3 in amino acids: CASSTTEDYEQYF. In DNA, the CDR3 is TGTGCCAGTAGTACCACAGAAGACTACGAGCAGTACTTC.